The rows below give T cell receptor beta chains drawn from one sample of a study of synovial regulatory T cells in juvenile arthritis. Using immunoSEQ multiplex PCR, the repertoire was profiled, and TCRdb retains in-frame clones only, with some absent. This sample contains 800 or so clones. Specimen: Treg cells from the synovium. These receptors were obtained from a donor aged 2 to 35 with juvenile idiopathic arthritis. Both conserved end residues are part of each CDR3. Fields, in order: clone size, J gene, V gene, CDR3 protein. Only some rows state a clone size, as once, few, many or a class for expanded clones.

abundance: medium-sized; j_gene: TRBJ1-2; v_gene: TRBV27; CDR3aa: CASSLSYVKSGYTF
abundance: medium-sized; j_gene: TRBJ2-1; v_gene: TRBV6-1; CDR3aa: CASSVTTDRYNEQFF
abundance: large; j_gene: TRBJ2-5; v_gene: TRBV4-2; CDR3aa: CASSQVRGRKETQYF
abundance: medium-sized; j_gene: TRBJ2-7; v_gene: TRBV5-4; CDR3aa: CASSLTSGRYEQYF
abundance: large; j_gene: TRBJ2-7; v_gene: TRBV6-1; CDR3aa: CASSVALRAGQGAFDEQYF
abundance: medium-sized; j_gene: TRBJ2-7; v_gene: TRBV6-6; CDR3aa: CASSERGGTANEQYF
abundance: medium-sized; j_gene: TRBJ1-1; v_gene: TRBV29-1; CDR3aa: CSLRQGSNTEAFF
abundance: .; j_gene: TRBJ2-3; v_gene: TRBV30; CDR3aa: CAWTSGSTDTQYF
abundance: medium-sized; j_gene: TRBJ2-3; v_gene: TRBV4-3; CDR3aa: CASSHGYTQYF
abundance: .; j_gene: TRBJ2-1; v_gene: TRBV30; CDR3aa: CAWREGGPVNEQFF
abundance: .; j_gene: TRBJ2-7; v_gene: TRBV6-6; CDR3aa: CASSSGPPYEQYF
abundance: large; j_gene: TRBJ2-3; v_gene: TRBV4-1; CDR3aa: CASSLTWTSGYPDTQYF
abundance: medium-sized; j_gene: TRBJ1-1; v_gene: TRBV27; CDR3aa: CASKIDRVRTEAFF
abundance: medium-sized; j_gene: TRBJ1-6; v_gene: TRBV21-1; CDR3aa: CASSVGTGIYSPLHF
abundance: medium-sized; j_gene: TRBJ2-7; v_gene: TRBV2; CDR3aa: CASSDCWVGAEDVYEQYF
abundance: medium-sized; j_gene: TRBJ1-2; v_gene: TRBV12-5; CDR3aa: CASGSYPTGANYGYTF
abundance: medium-sized; j_gene: TRBJ1-1; v_gene: TRBV18; CDR3aa: CASSPWVGTGTEAFF
abundance: medium-sized; j_gene: TRBJ1-6; v_gene: TRBV11-2; CDR3aa: CASSSSVGSAVSPLHF
abundance: large; j_gene: TRBJ2-7; v_gene: TRBV18; CDR3aa: CASSLSSYEQYF
abundance: large; j_gene: TRBJ1-3; v_gene: TRBV20-1; CDR3aa: CSAVGRNTIYF
abundance: medium-sized; j_gene: TRBJ1-1; v_gene: TRBV4-3; CDR3aa: CASSQDRGTSSLNTEAFF
abundance: .; j_gene: TRBJ2-2; v_gene: TRBV7-6; CDR3aa: CASSSPPSGIPGELFF
abundance: .; j_gene: TRBJ2-5; v_gene: TRBV14; CDR3aa: CASSQDRGGIYQETQYF
abundance: medium-sized; j_gene: TRBJ2-7; v_gene: TRBV7-2; CDR3aa: CASSSRTGDEQYF
abundance: large; j_gene: TRBJ1-2; v_gene: TRBV6-6; CDR3aa: CASSYPEGGYTF
abundance: medium-sized; j_gene: TRBJ1-1; v_gene: TRBV11-2; CDR3aa: CASSGEPVRTEAFF
abundance: medium-sized; j_gene: TRBJ1-2; v_gene: TRBV6-5; CDR3aa: CASSAQGYGYTF
abundance: medium-sized; j_gene: TRBJ1-2; v_gene: TRBV19; CDR3aa: CASRGGTVGNYGYTF
abundance: medium-sized; j_gene: TRBJ2-1; v_gene: TRBV6-1; CDR3aa: CASSDLTTYWIYNEQFF
abundance: medium-sized; j_gene: TRBJ2-2; v_gene: TRBV9; CDR3aa: CASSGQGALNTGELFF
abundance: medium-sized; j_gene: TRBJ2-1; v_gene: TRBV2; CDR3aa: CASTWTGQGYNEQFF
abundance: medium-sized; j_gene: TRBJ1-2; v_gene: TRBV25-1; CDR3aa: CASSEWGTGGYTF
abundance: medium-sized; j_gene: TRBJ2-7; v_gene: TRBV7-6; CDR3aa: CASSLTGIYEQYF
abundance: large; j_gene: TRBJ2-1; v_gene: TRBV12-5; CDR3aa: CASGFSGRAEFNEQFF
abundance: medium-sized; j_gene: TRBJ1-6; v_gene: TRBV10-2; CDR3aa: CASSEPGSGSPLHF
abundance: medium-sized; j_gene: TRBJ1-2; v_gene: TRBV19; CDR3aa: CASSIGPVPYGYTF